These 13 T cell receptor beta chains came from one sample sequenced in a study of OX40 agonist ivuxolimab in advanced cancers. The data were produced by immunoSEQ multiplex PCR, yet TCRdb's version contains in-frame clones alone and is incomplete. The table lists over 55,000 clones, 80% to 85% of them singletons. Sequenced material: CD4+ or CD8+ T cells sorted from blood, taken in a trial of the OX40 agonist ivuxolimab. The source is an adult with an advanced solid tumor such as melanoma, head and neck, liver or kidney cancer.

J is TRBJ2-1 and V is TRBV6-5, with 9 bases matching TRBD1. This CDR3 is built from 15 residues. Germline CDR1 MNHEY, CDR2 SVGAGI. V lost 5 bases to trimming and J lost 9 bases; unmatched junction nucleotides: 11. The CDR3 sequence is CASSPPGQGVVEQFF. CDR3 nucleotides: TGTGCCAGCAGTCCCCCGGGACAGGGAGTGGTTGAGCAGTTCTTC.

The V gene is TRBV4-3, the J gene TRBJ2-7; 8 bases are a match to TRBD2. This CDR3 has 14 residues. The germline CDR1 and CDR2 sequences are LGHNA and YSLEER. The V gene end was trimmed by 4 bases and the J gene end by 2 bases; junction bases not matched to a gene: 4. In DNA, the CDR3 is TGCGCCAGCAGCCCGGCGGGGGGAACCTACGAGCAGTACTTC. It yields the protein CASSPAGGTYEQYF.

J is TRBJ2-7 and V is TRBV6-1; D is uncertain. The CDR3 has 13 residues. Deletions cut 7 bases from V and 5 bases from J, with 15 bases between. Germline loops: CDR1 MNHNS, CDR2 SASEGT. CDR3 sequence reads: CASTHPMLDEQYF. CDR3 nucleotides: TGTGCCAGCACCCACCCGATGCTCGACGAGCAGTACTTC.

The chain carries TRBV6-1 and TRBJ2-6; TRBD1 matches at 7 bases. Germline V gene lookup returns CDR1 MNHNS and CDR2 SASEGT. Losses at the gene ends were 4 bases for V and 0 bases for J; bases not matched to a gene: 6. The CDR3 is 17 residues long. CDR3 sequence (DNA): TGTGCCAGCAGTGCCGGGACAGACAACTCTGGGGCCAACGTCCTGACTTTC. It codes for CASSAGTDNSGANVLTF.

V gene TRBV7-3 combines with J gene TRBJ2-1; 10 bases are shared with TRBD1. This CDR3 contains 15 residues. With 4 bases clipped from V and 8 bases from J, the junction kept 8 bases outside the gene matches. Germline V gene sequence: CDR1 SGHTA, CDR2 FQGTGA. Written as DNA, the CDR3 is TGTGCCAGCAGCTCCCCCGGGACAGGGGTGGATGAGCAGTTCTTC. Its translation: CASSSPGTGVDEQFF.

This sequence joins TRBV7-3 and TRBJ1-1, with 9 positions matching TRBD1. The CDR3 length is 14 residues. The V and J ends lost 5 bases and 5 bases, in that order; junction bases with no gene match: 6. Looked up from germline, CDR1 is SGHTA and CDR2 is FQGTGA. This CDR3 reads CASSQQGASTEAFF. In nucleotides, the CDR3 is TGTGCCAGCAGCCAACAGGGGGCGTCTACTGAAGCTTTCTTT.

CDR3 sequence (DNA): TGTGCCAGCAGAAGCAGAGGCTCTGGGGCCAACGTCCTGACTTTC. It yields the protein CASRSRGSGANVLTF. The genes are TRBV2 and TRBJ2-6; D unclear. The CDR3 length is 15 residues. Per the germline V gene, CDR1 is SNHLY and CDR2 is FYNNEI. V was shortened by 6 bases and J by 0 bases, with 9 bases between the two germline ends.

The chain is built from TRBV5-6 and TRBJ2-7; D could derive from TRBD1 or TRBD2 (6 bases each). The CDR3 is 18 residues long. Germline CDR1 and CDR2: SGHDT and YYEEEE. The V end lost 4 bases, the J end lost 3 bases, and 26 bases lay between the germline ends. This chain's CDR3 is CASSNGGVRGFVGYEQYF. The CDR3 region has the DNA TGTGCCAGCAGCAACGGCGGGGTCAGGGGTTTTGTGGGCTACGAGCAGTACTTC. The whole variable domain, remainder taken from reference TRBV5-6 and TRBJ2-7, is DAGVTQSPTHLIKTRGQQVTLRCSPKSGHDTVSWYQQALGQGPQFIFQYYEEEERQRGNFPDRFSGHQFPNYSSELNVNALLLGDSALYLCASSNGGVRGFVGYEQYFGPGTRLTVT.

This clone was seen just once. This chain uses TRBV29-1 with TRBJ2-3; D is ambiguous. Trimming stripped 8 bases from V and 1 base from J, with 4 bases between. The length of the CDR3 is 10 residues. Germline loops: CDR1 SQVTM, CDR2 ANQGSEA. CDR3 sequence (DNA): TGCAGCACCGGCACAGATACGCAGTATTTT. It codes for CSTGTDTQYF.

V is TRBV23-1 and J is TRBJ2-5; possible D gene TRBD1, 6 bases. TRBV23-1 belongs to the ORF category, with a function that is uncertain. V was shortened by 0 bases and J by 4 bases, with 15 bases between the two germline ends. The CDR3 totals 16 residues. The CDR3 loop is CASSQSGAGVRETQYF. CDR3 nucleotides: TGCGCCAGCAGTCAATCTGGGGCAGGGGTGAGAGAGACCCAGTACTTC.

The rearrangement uses TRBV6-5 and TRBJ1-3; D call uncertain. V was clipped by 2 bases and J by 9 bases, with 11 bases between them. This CDR3 comprises 13 residues. Germline V gives CDR1 MNHEY, CDR2 SVGAGI. Here the CDR3 reads CASSYDRRGTIYF. The CDR3 region has the DNA TGTGCCAGCAGTTACGACCGTCGCGGCACCATATATTTT.

This chain links TRBV5-4 with TRBJ2-5; D gene uncertain. Germline CDR1 and CDR2: SGHNT and YYREEE (reference sequence). Trimming took off 2 bases at V and 3 bases at J, with 8 bases between the two ends. This CDR3 is 13 amino acids long. The DNA of the CDR3 is TGTGCCAGCAGCTTCGAAGGGAAAGAGACCCAGTACTTC. Translation gives CASSFEGKETQYF.

The rearrangement joins TRBV5-5 to TRBJ2-5; 8 nucleotides line up with TRBD2. The CDR3 is 14 amino acids. In germline, CDR1 is SGHKS, CDR2 YYEKEE (reference sequence). After removal of 4 bases from V and 3 bases from J, the junction contained 5 bases not matched to a gene. The CDR3 DNA reads TGTGCCAGCAGCCGGATTAGCGGGGAAGAGACCCAGTACTTC. Translation gives CASSRISGEETQYF.